Presented here are 5 T cell receptor beta chains from one specimen sequenced in a study of blood T cell repertoires in COVID-19. The protocol was immunoSEQ multiplex PCR, while the TCRdb copy is restricted to in-frame clones and leaves out a portion. The data show about 320,000 clones, roughly nine tenths seen once. What was sequenced was PBMCs or T cells enriched from blood (not recorded which). All receptors come from a man aged 60 to 75 who had recovered from COVID-19.

V gene TRBV7-3 combines with J gene TRBJ2-3; TRBD2 aligns across 7 bases. Germline-derived CDR1 and CDR2 are SGHTA and FQGTGA. V was pared by 5 bases and J by 6 bases, with 8 bases of the junction left unmatched. The CDR3 runs to 14 residues. The CDR3 DNA sequence: TGTGCCAGCAGCCTTAGGGGAGGGTTTGATACGCAGTATTTT. Amino acid sequence: CASSLRGGFDTQYF.

This clone came up a few times. The V gene is TRBV18, the J gene TRBJ1-3, with D tentatively TRBD1 (5 bases). V was clipped by 3 bases and J by 6 bases, with 15 bases between them. The CDR3 is 15 amino acids. The germline CDR1 and CDR2 sequences are KGHSH and LQKENI. CDR3 sequence: CASSPERQGENTIYF. The CDR3 DNA sequence: TGTGCCAGCTCACCCGAGAGGCAGGGTGAAAACACCATATATTTT.

The chain combines TRBV9 with TRBJ1-2, with TRBD1 matching over 8 bases. The trim removed 6 bases at V and 7 bases at J, leaving 23 bases unmatched. Per the germline V gene, CDR1 is SGDLS and CDR2 is YYNGEE. The CDR3 consists of 18 residues. CDR3 DNA sequence: TGTGCCAGCACCCCCCTAGATTTGGCAGGGGGCCTGGGTGGTGGCTACACCTTC. This encodes CASTPLDLAGGLGGGYTF.

The rearrangement joins TRBV5-1 to TRBJ1-4; D remains ambiguous. Germline lookup yields CDR1 SGHRS and CDR2 YFSETQ. This CDR3 spans 15 amino acids. The V end lost 0 bases, the J end lost 0 bases, and 6 bases lay between the germline ends. The CDR3 protein is CASSLVSSTNEKLFF. CDR3 coding DNA: TGCGCCAGCAGCTTGGTGTCGTCAACTAATGAAAAACTGTTTTTT.

The rearrangement links TRBV7-9 to TRBJ1-5; 7 bases line up with TRBD1. V lost 5 bases to trimming and J lost 2 bases; unmatched junction nucleotides: 9. From germline, CDR1 is SEHNR and CDR2 FQNEAQ (reference sequence). The CDR3 loop spans 16 amino acids. The CDR3 DNA follows: TGTGCCAGCAGCCCTCAGACAGGGACCGGCAATCAGCCCCAGCATTTT. Protein sequence: CASSPQTGTGNQPQHF.